This is a list of T cell receptor beta chains from one sample in a study of Ad26.COV2.S vaccination and SARS-CoV-2 variants. Measured with immunoSEQ multiplex PCR; TCRdb has only the in-frame clones, and not every one. The sample carries a few hundred thousand clones, about four fifths recorded once. The sample in question was peripheral blood, obtained in a trial of Ad26.COV2.S vaccine versus placebo. These TCRs come from a person between 18 and 65 years old who received the Ad26.COV2.S COVID-19 vaccine or a placebo. Both conserved end residues are part of each CDR3. A D gene is named only where the DNA matches it firmly. Not every row has a clone size; where given, it reads once, few, many or a size class.

d_gene	v_gene	abundance	j_gene	CDR3nt	CDR3aa
TRBD2	TRBV4-1	once	TRBJ2-1	TGCGCCAGCAGCCATTTGGGACTAGCGGGGACCAATGAGCAGTTCTTC	CASSHLGLAGTNEQFF
TRBD1	TRBV7-2	few	TRBJ1-2	TGTGCCAGCAGCTTAGGACAGGGGGTGGCTGGCTACACCTTC	CASSLGQGVAGYTF
-	TRBV11-2	-	TRBJ2-2	TGTGCCAGCAGCTTAGAAGCAGTTCCGAACACCGGGGAGCTGTTTTTT	CASSLEAVPNTGELFF
-	TRBV30	-	TRBJ1-2	TGTGCCTGGAGCGTTAACGAAGATGGGACCTTC	CAWSVNEDGTF
TRBD1	TRBV7-9	-	TRBJ2-5	TGTGCCAGCAGCCCGACAGGGTCGCAGACCCAGTACTTC	CASSPTGSQTQYF
-	TRBV4-2	-	TRBJ1-1	TGTGCCAGCAGCCCCAGGCCTCTTAACACTGAAGCTTTCTTT	CASSPRPLNTEAFF
-	TRBV24-1	-	TRBJ1-4	TGTGCCACCAGTGTCAGTCGAACGGGGGGGGTAGTTTTTGAAAAACTGTTTTTT	CATSVSRTGGVVFEKLFF
TRBD1	TRBV6-1	-	TRBJ1-5	TGTGCCAGCAGTGACGGGGACAGGGCTCAGCCCCAGCATTTT	CASSDGDRAQPQHF
-	TRBV6-1	-	TRBJ2-7	TGTGCCAGCAGTGAAGGGACTCCCTACGAGCAGTACTTC	CASSEGTPYEQYF
-	TRBV7-9	few	TRBJ1-2	TGTGCCAGCAGTCTTGGGGACAATAACTATGGCTACACCTTC	CASSLGDNNYGYTF
TRBD1	TRBV5-5	-	TRBJ2-1	TGTGCCAGCAGCTATGAAACAGGGGCCACTGAGCAGTTCTTC	CASSYETGATEQFF
TRBD1	TRBV2	-	TRBJ1-2	TGTGCCACCAAAGCAACTTATTACAGGGGGCCGAACTATGGCTACACCTTC	CATKATYYRGPNYGYTF
-	TRBV11-2	few	TRBJ2-7	TGTGCCAGCAGCTTAGGACAGTCCTTAGACGAGCAGTACTTC	CASSLGQSLDEQYF
-	TRBV14	once	TRBJ1-2	TGTGCCAGCAAAAGGGACTCCGAGGACTATGGCTACACCTTC	CASKRDSEDYGYTF
-	TRBV23-1	-	TRBJ1-5	TGCGCCAGCAGTCAATACCAGGGACATCAGCCCCAGCATTTT	CASSQYQGHQPQHF
-	TRBV7-3	few	TRBJ2-6	TGTGCCAGCAGCTTATTCGGACGCCAATCTGGGGCCAACGTCCTGACTTTC	CASSLFGRQSGANVLTF
-	TRBV3-1/TRBV3-2	few	TRBJ1-2	TGTGCCAGCAGCCAAGGTATCACAGGCTATGGCTACACCTTC	CASSQGITGYGYTF
-	TRBV5-1	-	TRBJ2-1	TGCGCCAGCAGCTTTGGGGACCAGAGCTCCTACAATGAGCAGTTCTTC	CASSFGDQSSYNEQFF
-	TRBV11-3	-	TRBJ2-5	TGTGCCAGCAGCCGGGGGCACCAAGAGACCCAGTACTTC	CASSRGHQETQYF
TRBD1	TRBV11-3	-	TRBJ2-5	TGTGCCAGCAGTCGGGGACAGGGGGCTCAAGAGACCCAGTACTTC	CASSRGQGAQETQYF
TRBD1	TRBV19	-	TRBJ2-4	TGTGCCAGTAGTTCTCGGGACAGGGAATGGGGCATTCAGTACTTC	CASSSRDREWGIQYF
TRBD1	TRBV5-4	-	TRBJ2-5	TGTGCCAGCAGCTGGACAGGGGAAGAGACCCAGTACTTC	CASSWTGEETQYF
TRBD1	TRBV4-1	-	TRBJ1-2	TGCGCCAGCAGCCAAGATGGGGGACAGGCAGCTAGGGGCTACACCTTC	CASSQDGGQAARGYTF
-	TRBV11-3	-	TRBJ2-7	TGTGCCAGCAGCTTAGGATTGGGCGAGCAGTACTTC	CASSLGLGEQYF
-	TRBV30	-	TRBJ2-5	TGTGCCTGGAGCCTCGGAGTCGGTTGGGAGACCCAGTACTTC	CAWSLGVGWETQYF
-	TRBV9	-	TRBJ1-1	TGTGCCAGCAGCGTAGTGGGGTCGGACACTGAAGCTTTCTTT	CASSVVGSDTEAFF
TRBD1	TRBV6-5	-	TRBJ1-4	TGTGCCAGCAGACCCGGGACAGGGCATGAAAAACTGTTTTTT	CASRPGTGHEKLFF
-	TRBV6-6	-	TRBJ2-1	TGTGCCAGCAGTTACGACGGAAACAATGAGCAGTTCTTC	CASSYDGNNEQFF
-	TRBV6-2/TRBV6-3	-	TRBJ1-2	TGTGCCAGCAGCTCCCCACTTGACTATGGCTACACCTTC	CASSSPLDYGYTF
-	TRBV2	-	TRBJ1-2	TGTGCCAGCAGTGATTCGGGCAGGATCGTAAGCTACACCTTC	CASSDSGRIVSYTF
TRBD1	TRBV13	-	TRBJ2-5	TGTGCCAGCAGCGACAGGGGGCAATGGGAGACCCAGTACTTC	CASSDRGQWETQYF
TRBD1	TRBV18	-	TRBJ1-1	TGTGCCAGCTCACCCACGCGACAGGGCATGAACACTGAAGCTTTCTTT	CASSPTRQGMNTEAFF
TRBD2	TRBV5-4	few	TRBJ2-5	TGTGCCAGCAGCCCGCAAGGAGCGGGGGGGCCAGAGACCCAGTACTTC	CASSPQGAGGPETQYF